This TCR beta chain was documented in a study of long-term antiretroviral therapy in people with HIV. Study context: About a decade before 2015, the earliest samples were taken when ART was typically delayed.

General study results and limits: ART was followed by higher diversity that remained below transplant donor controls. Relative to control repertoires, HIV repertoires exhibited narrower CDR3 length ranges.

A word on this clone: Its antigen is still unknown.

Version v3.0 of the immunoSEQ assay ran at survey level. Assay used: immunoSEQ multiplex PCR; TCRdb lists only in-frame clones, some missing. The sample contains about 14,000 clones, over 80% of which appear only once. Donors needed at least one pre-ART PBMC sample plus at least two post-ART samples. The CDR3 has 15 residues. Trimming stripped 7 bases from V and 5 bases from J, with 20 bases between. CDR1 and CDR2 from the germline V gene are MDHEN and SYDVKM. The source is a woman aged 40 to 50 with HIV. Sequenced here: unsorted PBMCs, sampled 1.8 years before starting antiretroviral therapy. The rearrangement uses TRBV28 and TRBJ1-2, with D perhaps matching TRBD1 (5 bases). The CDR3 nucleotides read TGTGCCAGCATTACCCCTATCCAGGGCTCTTATGGCTACACCTTC. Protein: CASITPIQGSYGYTF.